These T cell receptor beta chains were read from a single sample in a study of T cell responses to AZD1222 COVID-19 vaccine. TCRdb keeps only in-frame clones here, not all; method: immunoSEQ multiplex PCR. Of about 180,000 clones in the sample, almost 90% are singletons; the top ten hold about 0.53%. Here the sequenced sample was peripheral blood, taken on day 0 of AZD1222 vaccination. These receptors originate from an adult in good health. CDR3s include the opening cysteine and the closing phenylalanine or tryptophan. The D gene is left open where the match is weak. Some rows mark clone size as missing; the rest say once, few, many or name a class of expanded clone.

TRBJ1-6 NA NA TRBV5-8 TGTGCCGGAGCCTCGGCAGGGATTCTCCTCCACTTT CAGASAGILLHF
TRBJ2-7 TRBD2 few TRBV7-2 TGTGCCAGCAGCCCTCAATTCGGGGGGTACGAGCAGTACTTC CASSPQFGGYEQYF
TRBJ1-6 TRBD1 NA TRBV5-6 TGTGCCAGCAGCCCCCGGAGGGGGCTGAATTCACCCCTCCACTTT CASSPRRGLNSPLHF
TRBJ1-1 NA NA TRBV19 TGTGCCAGTAGTATCGGTCAAACTGAAGCTTTCTTT CASSIGQTEAFF
TRBJ1-1 TRBD1 NA TRBV28 TGTGCCAGCAGTCCCACAGGGGTAACGGTGAAAGCTTTCTTT CASSPTGVTVKAFF
TRBJ1-6 NA NA TRBV5-1 TGCGCCAGCAGGGCAGGGAGTCATAATTCACCCCTCCACTTT CASRAGSHNSPLHF
TRBJ2-7 NA NA TRBV7-2 TGTGCCAGCAGCTTAGCGGGCTCCTACGAGCAGTACTTC CASSLAGSYEQYF
TRBJ1-1 TRBD1 NA TRBV7-9 TGTGCCAGCAGCCCCCGACAGGGGGAGGTTGAAGCTTTCTTT CASSPRQGEVEAFF
TRBJ1-3 NA NA TRBV10-2 TGCGCCAGCAGAGCAGGGGCTACGGGAGGAAACACCATATATTTT CASRAGATGGNTIYF
TRBJ1-5 TRBD1 NA TRBV2 TGTGCCAGCAGTTTCCAGGGGGGCAATCAGCCCCAGCATTTT CASSFQGGNQPQHF
TRBJ2-5 TRBD1 NA TRBV29-1 TGCAGCGCACCCGTCCCGACAGGGGGAGAGACCCAGTACTTC CSAPVPTGGETQYF
TRBJ2-7 NA NA TRBV27 TGTGCCAGCAGTTTTCGGGGAATCTACGAGCAGTACTTC CASSFRGIYEQYF
TRBJ2-7 TRBD1 NA TRBV18 TGTGCCAGCTCATCCATGACAGGGATGTTCCACGAGCAGTACTTC CASSSMTGMFHEQYF
TRBJ2-5 TRBD2 NA TRBV3-1/TRBV3-2 TGTGCCAGCAGCCAAGGGGCGGGGGACGAGACCCAGTACTTC CASSQGAGDETQYF
TRBJ1-1 NA NA TRBV5-1 TGCGCCAGCAGCTTGGATCGCACTGAAGCTTTCTTT CASSLDRTEAFF
TRBJ2-2 NA NA TRBV24-1 TGTGCCACCAGTGAGCCAGCGTCCGGGGAGCTGTTTTTT CATSEPASGELFF